Listed below are T cell receptor beta chains from one sample, sequenced in a study of T cells after yellow fever vaccination. TCRdb reprocessed the 5' RACE reads via MiXCR and lists one record per CDR3 protein. The data hold some 600,000 distinct CDR3 sequences, with roughly 12% observed a single time. The input for sequencing was PBMCs, taken on the day of the yellow fever booster vaccination. Every receptor here comes from a man aged 25 to 45 who received the YFV17D yellow fever vaccine. Each CDR3 is given with its conserved first and last residue. A D gene is named only where the DNA matches it firmly. Size is omitted from some rows. Given values are once, few, many or a class for expanded clones.

DNA	CDR3	D	size	V	J
TGTGCCAGCATCCCATCACCCCTGATGGCGGCCAACACCAATCAGCCCCAGCATTTT	CASIPSPLMAANTNQPQHF	.	few	TRBV7-3	TRBJ1-5
TGTGCCAGCAGTGGCCCCCCGAGGACTAGCGGGAGCCTAAGCTCCTACAATGAGCAGTTCTTC	CASSGPPRTSGSLSSYNEQFF	TRBD2	few	TRBV25-1	TRBJ2-1
TGTGCCAGCAGCTATCCCCTAGCGGGTCTCGCCTACGAGCAGTACTTC	CASSYPLAGLAYEQYF	TRBD2	few	TRBV12-3/TRBV12-4	TRBJ2-7
TGTGCCAGCAGCTTGTACGTCGGACGGATCACCGGGGAGCTGTTTTTT	CASSLYVGRITGELFF	.	few	TRBV5-4	TRBJ2-2
TGCAGTGCCTTGGACCTCCCCGGCGAAAAACTGTTTTTT	CSALDLPGEKLFF	.	many	TRBV20-1	TRBJ1-4
TGCGCCAGCAGCTTCGGGGGTTATAGCACAGATACGCAGTATTTT	CASSFGGYSTDTQYF	.	.	TRBV4-3	TRBJ2-3
TGCAGTGTTCCCGCAGATACGCAGTATTTT	CSVPADTQYF	.	few	TRBV20-1	TRBJ2-3
TGTGCCAGCAGCTTGAGTTGGGACAGGGACTGGGAGACCCAGTACTTC	CASSLSWDRDWETQYF	TRBD1	.	TRBV7-2	TRBJ2-5
TGTGCCAGCAGCCTCCTGGTGGGGGACAGGGTTTCTGGGGCCAACGTCCTGACTTTC	CASSLLVGDRVSGANVLTF	TRBD1	.	TRBV7-8	TRBJ2-6
TGCAGTGCTAGAGATCGAGCCAGGGGGCAAAATGAGCAGTTCTTC	CSARDRARGQNEQFF	TRBD1	.	TRBV20-1	TRBJ2-1
TGTGCCACCTCCCTGGGACAGGCCCTATCTGGGGCCAACGTCCTGACTTTC	CATSLGQALSGANVLTF	TRBD1	.	TRBV3-1	TRBJ2-6
TGTGCCAGCAGTTTCGCCTTTGACACCGGGGAGCTGTTTTTT	CASSFAFDTGELFF	.	.	TRBV28	TRBJ2-2
TGTGCCAGCAGTTTCGTCTCCTACGAGCAGTACTTC	CASSFVSYEQYF	.	many	TRBV7-2	TRBJ2-7
TGTGCCAGCTCACCACCGAGGCGGGCTAGCGTGTCAGATACGCAGTATTTT	CASSPPRRASVSDTQYF	.	.	TRBV18	TRBJ2-3
TGTGCCAGCAGCCAAGAAGCGACTAGCGTATACAATGAGCAGTTCTTC	CASSQEATSVYNEQFF	TRBD2	.	TRBV4-2	TRBJ2-1
TGTGCCACCAGTGATCCCCGGACCAGCAACACTGAAGCTTTCTTT	CATSDPRTSNTEAFF	.	many	TRBV24-1	TRBJ1-1
TGCAGTGCTCCCCCCCTCGTCTCAGGGGCCTACGAGCAGTACTTC	CSAPPLVSGAYEQYF	.	.	TRBV20-1	TRBJ2-7
TGTGCCAGCACCACTCAGGCGGAATACGAGCAGTACTTC	CASTTQAEYEQYF	.	.	TRBV7-9	TRBJ2-7
TGTGCCAGCAGGCCTAGCGGGAACTCCTACGAGCAGTACTTC	CASRPSGNSYEQYF	TRBD2	few	TRBV14	TRBJ2-7
TGTGCCAGCAGCTTAGAGAACAGGGGATTTGATGAGCAGTTCTTC	CASSLENRGFDEQFF	TRBD1	.	TRBV7-2	TRBJ2-1
TGTGCCAGCAGTGAGTCGGGGGACAATGAGCAGTTCTTC	CASSESGDNEQFF	.	few	TRBV6-1	TRBJ2-1
TGTGCCAGCAGCTCCCCTCTAGCGGAGAACACCGGGGAGCTGTTTTTT	CASSSPLAENTGELFF	TRBD2	few	TRBV9	TRBJ2-2
TGTGCCATCAGCGAGTCTAGACTAGACGAGCAGTACTTC	CAISESRLDEQYF	.	few	TRBV10-3	TRBJ2-7
TGTGCCAGCACCCCCGGGAGAGGGGCCTACGAGCAGTACTTC	CASTPGRGAYEQYF	.	.	TRBV27	TRBJ2-7
TGTGCCAGCAGTGCCCTGACGTGGGGGCTGAAGTTGGCCGGGGAGCTGTTTTTT	CASSALTWGLKLAGELFF	.	few	TRBV25-1	TRBJ2-2
TGTGCCAGCAGTGTAGAGGTGGCAGCCACAGATACGCAGTATTTT	CASSVEVAATDTQYF	.	.	TRBV2	TRBJ2-3
TGTGCCAGCAGCTTAGAGGTCAGCAATCAGCCCCAGCATTTT	CASSLEVSNQPQHF	.	few	TRBV7-2	TRBJ1-5
TGTGCCAGCAGCTTGTTAGGGGACGAGCAGTACTTC	CASSLLGDEQYF	.	few	TRBV5-6	TRBJ2-7
TGTGCCATTTCTAGCGGGAACCCCTACAATGAGCAGTTCTTC	CAISSGNPYNEQFF	TRBD2	.	TRBV6-5	TRBJ2-1
TGTGCCACCAGCAGAGATTCGGCTGGGGGGGTGTCCTACGAGCAGTACTTC	CATSRDSAGGVSYEQYF	TRBD2	.	TRBV15	TRBJ2-7
TGTGCCAGCAGCTTAGTTAATGAAGGGTCCCAGTACTTC	CASSLVNEGSQYF	.	.	TRBV7-2	TRBJ2-5
TGTGCCAGGGATTTCCAAGAGACCCAGTACTTC	CARDFQETQYF	.	.	TRBV5-6	TRBJ2-5
TGTGCCAGCAGCTTTTCAGGCGGGAGCCTAGCCAAAAACATTCAGTACTTC	CASSFSGGSLAKNIQYF	TRBD2	.	TRBV5-4	TRBJ2-4
TGTGCCAGCAGTTTAGTGGGGGCGCCCGGGGCCAACGTCCTGACTTTC	CASSLVGAPGANVLTF	.	.	TRBV28	TRBJ2-6
TGCGCCAGCAGCTTGGCCGGAACCACTAGCGGGATAACAGATACGCAGTATTTT	CASSLAGTTSGITDTQYF	TRBD2	.	TRBV5-1	TRBJ2-3
TGTGCCAGCAACAGGGGGCAGGGAGAGACCCAGTACTTC	CASNRGQGETQYF	TRBD1	few	TRBV7-2	TRBJ2-5
TGTGCCAGCAGTCCTCAGGGAAATCAGCCCCAGCATTTT	CASSPQGNQPQHF	.	many	TRBV12-3/TRBV12-4	TRBJ1-5
TGTGCCAGCAGGCTTACAGGGGGCGCGTACGAGCAGTACTTC	CASRLTGGAYEQYF	TRBD1	many	TRBV12-3/TRBV12-4	TRBJ2-7
TGTGCCAGCAGCTTAACGGAGGACCCAGATACGCAGTATTTT	CASSLTEDPDTQYF	.	few	TRBV7-3	TRBJ2-3
TGTGCCAGCAGCTTGTCCCAGGGGGCTCCCTACGAGCAGTACTTC	CASSLSQGAPYEQYF	TRBD1	.	TRBV7-2	TRBJ2-7
TGTGCCAGCAGCCTAAGCGGAGTCCAACAAGAGACCCAGTACTTC	CASSLSGVQQETQYF	.	few	TRBV7-2	TRBJ2-5
TGTGCCAGTACCCTCGTATGGGGCGACTTTGGAAACACCATATATTTT	CASTLVWGDFGNTIYF	.	.	TRBV19	TRBJ1-3
TGTGCCAGTAGTCCTACTGGGACAGTCAACACCGGGGAGCTGTTTTTT	CASSPTGTVNTGELFF	TRBD1	.	TRBV19	TRBJ2-2
TGCAGTGCTAGAGATCTCCAGGGACAGTACCAAGAGACCCAGTACTTC	CSARDLQGQYQETQYF	TRBD1	many	TRBV20-1	TRBJ2-5
TGTGCCAGCTCGCCGAACGCCAACACGAGGGGGACCCAGTACTTC	CASSPNANTRGTQYF	.	.	TRBV18	TRBJ2-5
TGTGCCACCAGCCCGGGGGTGGGGAGACTTAGCAATCAGCCCCAGCATTTT	CATSPGVGRLSNQPQHF	.	few	TRBV15	TRBJ1-5
TGTGCCAGCAGCACAGGGACAGGAGGGAGCGAGCAGTACTTC	CASSTGTGGSEQYF	TRBD1	.	TRBV11-3	TRBJ2-7
TGTGCCTGGGGGGGGACAGGGTGGAACACCGGGGAGCTGTTTTTT	CAWGGTGWNTGELFF	TRBD1	.	TRBV30	TRBJ2-2
TGTGCCTGGAGTGTACCGGGGGGCGGTGGCTACGAGCAGTACTTC	CAWSVPGGGGYEQYF	.	.	TRBV30	TRBJ2-7
TGTGCCAGCAGCGTAGAAGGTTACACAGTCTCCTACAATGAGCAGTTCTTC	CASSVEGYTVSYNEQFF	.	.	TRBV9	TRBJ2-1
TGTGCCAGCAGCTGGGACCACTCGGGCGAGACCCAGTACTTC	CASSWDHSGETQYF	.	once	TRBV12-3/TRBV12-4	TRBJ2-5